Below, one T cell receptor beta chain is given with its context. Its antigen remains unknown. The trim removed 3 bases at V and 5 bases at J, leaving 10 bases unmatched. The CDR3 contains 16 residues. CDR1 KGHSH and CDR2 LQKENI come from the germline V gene. This record comes from a study of T cell responses to AZD1222 COVID-19 vaccine. Study-level points and caveats: Every sample of the repertoires postdated the peak T cell response.

Repertoires were generated with immunoSEQ multiplex PCR, while TCRdb's copy carries only in-frame clones and drops some. The sample includes 100,000 to 120,000 clones, 92% of them seen just once. Here the sequenced sample was peripheral blood, taken 28 days after the second AZD1222 dose. This chain uses TRBV18 with TRBJ1-1, with 9 positions matching TRBD1. This receptor was obtained from an adult who received the AZD1222 COVID-19 vaccine. The CDR3 loop reads CASSPGTGLVGTEAFF. The CDR3 coding sequence is TGTGCCAGCTCACCTGGGACAGGGTTGGTAGGGACTGAAGCTTTCTTT. The complete variable domain, with remaining parts taken from reference TRBV18 and TRBJ1-1, reads NAGVMQNPRHLVRRRGQEARLRCSPMKGHSHVYWYRQLPEEGLKFMVYLQKENIIDESGMPKERFSAEFPKEGPSILRIQQVVRGDSAAYFCASSPGTGLVGTEAFFGQGTRLTVV.